A single sample gave rise to the 23 T cell receptor beta chains below, sequenced in a study of cytomegalovirus exposure and HLA in healthy donors. PCR primers comprised 60 Vbeta and 13 Jbeta primers. Sequencing used immunoSEQ multiplex PCR; TCRdb keeps in-frame clones, though not all of them. The sample spans around 51,000 clones; the ten largest clones claim 25% to 30%. Sample: PBMCs. Every receptor here comes from a man aged 40-49 years in good health and CMV-seropositive.

This chain connects TRBV2 to TRBJ2-2; weak D call: TRBD1 (5 bases). Trimming took off 4 bases at V and 5 bases at J, with 11 bases between the two ends. The CDR3 loop spans 14 amino acids. CDR1 and CDR2 from the germline V gene are SNHLY and FYNNEI. CDR3 amino acids: CASSVSRATGELFF. CDR3 sequence (DNA): TGTGCCAGCAGTGTCTCCAGGGCTACCGGGGAGCTGTTTTTT.

The rearrangement links TRBV30 to TRBJ2-1; 8 positions match TRBD2. Germline loops: CDR1 GTSNPN, CDR2 SVGIG (reference sequence). The CDR3 has 12 amino acids. V lost 0 bases, J lost 9 bases, and 1 base stayed unmatched. The chain's CDR3 is CAWSVREGEQFF. Written as DNA, the CDR3 is TGTGCCTGGAGTGTACGGGAGGGTGAGCAGTTCTTC.

The chain has TRBV11-1 and TRBJ1-4; no clear D gene. The length of the CDR3 is 14 residues. V was pared by 5 bases and J by 8 bases, with 15 bases between. CDR1 SGHAT and CDR2 FQDESV come from the germline V gene (reference sequence). The DNA for the CDR3 is TGTGCCAGCAGCAACCCCCCGACTGAGGAAAAACTGTTTTTT. It encodes CASSNPPTEEKLFF.

The chain joins TRBV19 to TRBJ2-7, with 8 bases that match TRBD2. This CDR3 contains 15 residues. From germline, CDR1 is LNHDA and CDR2 SQIVND (reference sequence). V lost 6 bases, J lost 0 bases, and 7 bases stayed unmatched. CDR3 sequence (DNA): TGTGCCAGTAGATTAACTAGCGGCTTCTCCTACGAGCAGTACTTC. Its protein is CASRLTSGFSYEQYF.

The chain combines TRBV19 with TRBJ2-2; 8 nucleotides agree with TRBD2. Germline V gene data show CDR1 as LNHDA and CDR2 as SQIVND (reference sequence). CDR3 length: 16 amino acids. Losses at the gene ends were 6 bases for V and 6 bases for J; bases not matched to a gene: 12. CDR3 sequence reads: CASRGLSGRNPGELFF. The CDR3 region has the DNA TGTGCCAGTAGGGGTTTGAGCGGGAGAAACCCCGGGGAGCTGTTTTTT.

The chain uses TRBV28 and TRBJ1-2; D ambiguous. CDR1 is MDHEN, CDR2 SYDVKM, per germline. This CDR3 is 15 amino acids long. The germline V and J ends were trimmed by 6 bases and 0 bases, with 14 bases remaining between them. CDR3 protein: CASRRPTLANYGYTF. Here the CDR3 DNA reads TGTGCCAGCAGGAGACCGACCCTAGCTAACTATGGCTACACCTTC.

J is TRBJ2-7 and V is TRBV18, with TRBD1 identical over 12 bases. Germline V lookup: CDR1 KGHSH, CDR2 LQKENI. With V trimmed by 11 bases and J by 0 bases, 8 bases remained unmatched. The CDR3 totals 15 residues. CDR3 in DNA: TGTGCCGCGTCCGGGACAGGGGGCCCCTCCTACGAGCAGTACTTC. Amino acids: CAASGTGGPSYEQYF.

This chain links TRBV6-1 with TRBJ1-5, with no clear D. Germline V gene lookup returns CDR1 MNHNS and CDR2 SASEGT. This CDR3 has 15 residues. Trimming removed 6 bases from V and 0 bases from J, with 12 bases in between. The chain's CDR3 is CASRLSGGSNQPQHF. CDR3 in DNA: TGTGCCAGCAGACTCAGTGGAGGTAGCAATCAGCCCCAGCATTTT.

The chain combines TRBV10-3 with TRBJ1-4; perhaps TRBD1 as D (6 bases). CDR1 and CDR2 (germline): ENHRY, SYGVKD. V was cut by 2 bases and J by 5 bases, with 9 bases left in between. CDR3 length equals 14 residues. CDR3 residues: CAISEDRRNEKLFF. DNA of the CDR3: TGTGCCATCAGTGAGGACAGGCGGAATGAAAAACTGTTTTTT.

The rearrangement joins TRBV4-3 to TRBJ2-3; 8 bases match TRBD1. V was pared by 0 bases and J by 2 bases, with 7 bases of the junction left unmatched. CDR1 is LGHNA, CDR2 YSLEER, per germline. This CDR3 has 17 residues. The CDR3 region is CASSQDPGGSDTDTQYF. CDR3 nucleotide sequence: TGCGCCAGCAGCCAAGATCCAGGGGGCAGTGACACAGATACGCAGTATTTT.

This chain uses TRBV5-1 with TRBJ1-1; TRBD1 aligns across 9 bases. The CDR3 is 14 residues long. The J segment lost 3 bases and the V segment lost 4 bases, leaving 4 bases of the junction unmatched. Germline assignment: CDR1 SGHRS and CDR2 YFSETQ. This chain's CDR3 is CASSQGQGHTEAFF. CDR3 in DNA: TGCGCCAGCAGCCAAGGACAGGGGCACACTGAAGCTTTCTTT. Full variable domain (rest looked up from reference TRBV5-1 and TRBJ1-1): KAGVTQTPRYLIKTRGQQVTLSCSPISGHRSVSWYQQTPGQGLQFLFEYFSETQRNKGNFPGRFSGRQFSNSRSEMNVSTLELGDSALYLCASSQGQGHTEAFFGQGTRLTVV.

This chain uses TRBV5-5 with TRBJ2-3; D not resolved. Trimming shortened V by 5 bases and J by 0 bases, and 4 bases separated the two germline ends. Germline CDR1 is SGHKS and CDR2 is YYEKEE (reference sequence). The CDR3 is 12 amino acids. The CDR3 sequence: CASSSSTDTQYF. In nucleotides, the CDR3 is TGTGCCAGCAGTTCTAGCACAGATACGCAGTATTTT.

V is TRBV19 and J is TRBJ1-2; weak D call: TRBD1 (5 bases). The V gene's germline CDR1 is LNHDA and CDR2 SQIVND (reference sequence). V lost 5 bases, J lost 5 bases, and 15 bases lay in between. The CDR3 covers 14 residues. CDR3 in DNA: TGTGCCAGTAGTGCCGACAGAAACCCTTATGGCTACACCTTC. Amino acids: CASSADRNPYGYTF.

The J gene is TRBJ2-7, the V gene TRBV6-1; D is perhaps TRBD1 (5 bases). Germline V gene sequence: CDR1 MNHNS, CDR2 SASEGT. There are 12 residues in the CDR3. V lost 4 bases, J lost 8 bases, and 12 bases lay in between. This CDR3 reads CASSAQESQQYF. CDR3 nucleotide sequence: TGTGCCAGCAGTGCACAGGAGAGCCAGCAGTACTTC.

V is TRBV9 and J is TRBJ2-1, with a tentative D call TRBD1 (6 bases). The CDR3 contains 15 residues. Deletions cut 1 base from V and 7 bases from J, with 15 bases between. CDR1 and CDR2 from the germline V gene are SGDLS and YYNGEE. The CDR3, as DNA: TGTGCCAGCAGCGTATCGTCAGGGGTTGGAAATGAGCAGTTCTTC. Protein: CASSVSSGVGNEQFF.

The chain links TRBV7-8 to TRBJ2-7; D might be TRBD1 (5 bases). The CDR3 loop spans 14 amino acids. The V gene's germline CDR1 is SGHVS and CDR2 FQNEAQ. V was cut by 5 bases and J by 4 bases, with 15 bases left in between. This chain's CDR3 is CASSPPVDTYEQYF. CDR3 nucleotides: TGTGCCAGCAGCCCGCCGGTGGACACGTACGAGCAGTACTTC. Full variable domain (rest looked up from reference TRBV7-8 and TRBJ2-7): GAGVSQSPRYKVAKRGQDVALRCDPISGHVSLFWYQQALGQGPEFLTYFQNEAQLDKSGLPSDRFFAERPEGSVSTLKIQRTQQEDSAVYLCASSPPVDTYEQYFGPGTRLTVT.

The rearrangement links TRBV7-2 to TRBJ2-2; a weak D match, TRBD2 (5 bases). Germline loops: CDR1 SGHTA, CDR2 FQGNSA. V was trimmed by 3 bases and J by 13 bases, leaving 18 bases between them. The CDR3 runs 14 residues. For the CDR3, the DNA is TGTGCCAGCAGCTTTGGACTGGACCGGTATACGCTGTTTTTT. Its protein product is CASSFGLDRYTLFF.

The chain carries TRBV19 and TRBJ2-2; 9 bases line up with TRBD2. J lost 5 bases, V lost 3 bases, and 13 bases had no gene match. The CDR3 contains 18 residues. Per the germline V gene, CDR1 is LNHDA and CDR2 is SQIVND (reference sequence). CDR3 in DNA: TGTGCCAGTAGTATGGGGTCACCGGGACTAGCCGGGACCGGGGAGCTGTTTTTT. This gives the protein CASSMGSPGLAGTGELFF.

The chain joins TRBV19 to TRBJ1-5; 7 bases agree with TRBD1. Germline CDR1 LNHDA, CDR2 SQIVND (reference sequence). The CDR3 has 14 amino acids. V lost 9 bases and J lost 5; bases outside the gene matches: 10. The CDR3 DNA reads as TGTGCCAGCACCCGGGACAGCACATATCAGCCCCAGCATTTT. Encoded protein: CASTRDSTYQPQHF.

The J gene is TRBJ1-2, the V gene TRBV4-2, with 8 positions matching TRBD1. In germline, CDR1 is LGHNA, CDR2 YNFKEQ. CDR3 length: 12 residues. V shed 4 bases and J 8 bases; nucleotides not matched to a gene: 3. The CDR3 DNA follows: TGTGCCAGCAGCCGCGGACAGGGCGGCTACACCTTC. Its translation: CASSRGQGGYTF.

The J gene is TRBJ2-3, the V gene TRBV5-5, with 12 bases matching TRBD2. There are 15 residues in the CDR3. Per the germline V gene, CDR1 is SGHKS and CDR2 is YYEKEE (reference sequence). The trim removed 4 bases at V and 5 bases at J, leaving 5 bases unmatched. CDR3 coding DNA: TGTGCCAGCAGCCTCCTAGCGGGGGGGCTAGATACGCAGTATTTT. Its translation: CASSLLAGGLDTQYF.

The chain carries TRBV28 and TRBJ1-1; 8 nucleotides match TRBD1. CDR1 is MDHEN, CDR2 SYDVKM, per germline. V lost 5 bases to trimming and J lost 1 base; unmatched junction nucleotides: 9. This CDR3 has 16 residues. In DNA, the CDR3 is TGTGCCAGCAGTACCCAGACAGGGGCGGGGAACACTGAAGCTTTCTTT. Protein: CASSTQTGAGNTEAFF.

Of note for this clone: The sample contains more than one DNA sequence encoding this CDR3. This sequence joins TRBV19 and TRBJ1-5; 8 bases fit TRBD1. Germline V gene data show CDR1 as LNHDA and CDR2 as SQIVND (reference sequence). The ends lost 1 base at V and 2 bases at J; junction bases unmatched: 4. The CDR3 loop spans 16 amino acids. CDR3 sequence reads: CASSIVQGAGNQPQHF. In nucleotides, the CDR3 is TGTGCCAGTAGTATAGTGCAGGGGGCTGGCAATCAGCCCCAGCATTTT. The full variable domain, rest sourced from reference TRBV19 and TRBJ1-5, is DGGITQSPKYLFRKEGQNVTLSCEQNLNHDAMYWYRQDPGQGLRLIYYSQIVNDFQKGDIAEGYSVSREKKESFPLTVTSAQKNPTAFYLCASSIVQGAGNQPQHFGDGTRLSIL.